This T cell receptor beta chain was captured in a study of long-term antiretroviral therapy in people with HIV. Every HIV-positive participant received treatment in the United States. Between the trimmed V and J ends, which lost 1 base and 1 base, there was a span of 8 bases. There are 14 residues in the CDR3. Germline CDR1 SGHTS, CDR2 YDEGEE. A v3.0 immunoSEQ assay was performed at survey level. Sequencing was performed with immunoSEQ multiplex PCR; in TCRdb, only in-frame clones are kept and a portion is missing. This sample carries approximately 21,000 clones, approximately 90% of them seen once, and the ten largest clones take about 3.7%.

This receptor was taken from a man in his sixties with HIV. The V gene is TRBV5-8, the J gene TRBJ1-1; D is undetermined. The sample here was unsorted PBMCs, taken 2.3 years after starting antiretroviral therapy. The DNA for the CDR3 is TGTGCCAGCAGCTTGACACAAACGAACACTGAAGCTTTCTTT. Protein product: CASSLTQTNTEAFF.